This passage covers 24 T cell receptor beta chains from one sample sequenced in a study of spatial heterogeneity in lung cancer. Whole-study findings and limits: Expanded intratumoral alpha and beta TCR counts tracked tumor mutation counts.

TCRdb passed the 5' RACE reads through MiXCR, listing each CDR3 protein once. The sample contains 20,000 to 25,000 distinct CDR3 sequences, more than 4.5% of which appear only once. Indicated time point: sample taken at primary tumor resection. These receptors' targets are unknown. This specimen consisted of lung tumor tissue, obtained at surgery. These receptors came from a male donor with early-stage non-small cell lung cancer.

This clonotype was seen ten or more times. This chain links TRBV24-1 with TRBJ2-1, with 9 bases aligning to TRBD2. The CDR3 totals 16 residues. Trimming at V came to 0 bases and at J to 5 bases, leaving 4 bases not matched to a gene. Germline V gene sequence: CDR1 KGHDR, CDR2 SFDVKD. The CDR3 DNA reads as TGTGCCACCAGTGATTTGCTAGCGGGACCCAACAATGAGCAGTTCTTC. Protein: CATSDLLAGPNNEQFF.

This clonotype was seen many times. The CDR3 protein is CASSPEFFGYTF. The DNA of the CDR3 is TGTGCCAGCTCACCTGAGTTCTTTGGCTACACCTTC. The chain employs TRBV18 and TRBJ1-2; D gene unclear. The V gene lost 3 bases and the J gene lost 7 bases, with 9 bases spanning the gap. The CDR3 is 12 residues long. Germline assignment: CDR1 KGHSH and CDR2 LQKENI.

For the CDR3, the DNA is TGCGCCAGCAGCCCCCGTGTCAAGGAGACCCAGTACTTC. Protein sequence: CASSPRVKETQYF. The chain employs TRBV5-1 and TRBJ2-5; D not certain. Germline V gene lookup returns CDR1 SGHRS and CDR2 YFSETQ. V was cut by 4 bases and J by 5 bases, with 12 bases left in between. The length of the CDR3 is 13 residues. The whole variable domain, filled in from reference TRBV5-1 and TRBJ2-5, reads KAGVTQTPRYLIKTRGQQVTLSCSPISGHRSVSWYQQTPGQGLQFLFEYFSETQRNKGNFPGRFSGRQFSNSRSEMNVSTLELGDSALYLCASSPRVKETQYFGPGTRLLVL.

Only a few counts were recorded for this clonotype. This chain connects TRBV7-2 to TRBJ2-1; D is perhaps TRBD2 (6 bases). The CDR3 is made up of 15 amino acids. CDR1 SGHTA and CDR2 FQGNSA come from the germline V gene. V was clipped by 4 bases and J by 3 bases, with 13 bases between them. CDR3 bases: TGTGCCAGCAGCTATGCGGGAAAATACTACAATGAGCAGTTCTTC. It specifies CASSYAGKYYNEQFF.

This clonotype showed up many times. The J gene is TRBJ2-2, the V gene TRBV7-9; tentatively, D is TRBD1 (6 bases). V lost 5 bases, J lost 1 base, and 11 bases lay in between. The CDR3 length is 15 residues. Germline CDR1 SEHNR, CDR2 FQNEAQ (reference sequence). The CDR3 here is CASSAHRVNTGELFF. In nucleotides, the CDR3 is TGTGCCAGCAGCGCCCACAGGGTGAACACCGGGGAGCTGTTTTTT.

The rearrangement joins TRBV25-1 to TRBJ1-1, with TRBD1 as a possible D gene (5 bases). V was trimmed by 2 bases and J by 4 bases, leaving 8 bases between them. From germline, CDR1 is MGHDK and CDR2 SYGVNS. The CDR3 spans 13 residues. The CDR3 protein is CASSEPGTTEAFF. The CDR3 nucleotides read TGTGCCAGCAGTGAACCGGGGACCACTGAAGCTTTCTTT.

To note about this clonotype: The germline gene is not matched at one end of the junction; a read error may be the cause. The gene calls are TRBV7-7 and TRBJ2-1; 11 nucleotides match TRBD2. This CDR3 is 15 amino acids long. Germline loops: CDR1 SSHAT, CDR2 FNYEAQ (reference sequence). The CDR3 region is CASSSLAGGYNEQFF. CDR3 in DNA: TGTGCTAGCAGCTCCTTAGCGGGGGGGTACAATGAGCAGTTCTTC.

This clonotype was counted at least ten times. The chain has TRBV20-1 and TRBJ2-1; D unresolved. This CDR3 region has 13 residues. Trimming removed 5 bases at V and 0 bases at J, with 8 bases between. Germline V gene lookup returns CDR1 DFQATT and CDR2 SNEGSKA (reference sequence). The CDR3 DNA is TGCAGTGCTCCGGGCCACTCCTACAATGAGCAGTTCTTC. As protein: CSAPGHSYNEQFF.

The gene calls are TRBV7-2 and TRBJ1-6, with 7 bases aligning to TRBD1. The CDR3 runs 16 residues. V lost 2 bases and J lost 7; bases outside the gene matches: 8. Germline CDR1 and CDR2: SGHTA and FQGNSA. CDR3 coding DNA: TGTGCCAGCAGCTTACAGCGGACAGGAGGGAATTCACCCCTCCACTTT. Translating gives CASSLQRTGGNSPLHF.

The sample holds a few counts of this clonotype. The chain employs TRBV20-1 and TRBJ1-5; D may be TRBD1 (6 bases). V was pared by 4 bases and J by 2 bases, with 12 bases between. Germline V gene sequence: CDR1 DFQATT, CDR2 SNEGSKA (reference sequence). The CDR3 extends over 14 amino acids. This CDR3 reads CSANTGYGNQPQHF. In nucleotides, the CDR3 is TGCAGTGCTAACACAGGGTACGGCAATCAGCCCCAGCATTTT.

This clonotype was detected many times. The J gene is TRBJ2-7, the V gene TRBV29-1; tentatively, D is TRBD1 or TRBD2 (6 bases each). V lost 5 bases, J lost 2 bases, and 13 bases lay in between. Germline CDR1 SQVTM, CDR2 ANQGSEA. The CDR3 runs 13 residues. DNA of the CDR3: TGCAGCGTTTCAGTCGGGGGCCCCTACGAGCAGTACTTC. Its translation: CSVSVGGPYEQYF.

This clonotype was detected many times. This sequence joins TRBV28 and TRBJ1-5; possibly TRBD1 for D (5 bases). The CDR3 spans 14 residues. Deletions cut 7 bases from V and 3 bases from J, with 13 bases between. Germline-derived CDR1 and CDR2 are MDHEN and SYDVKM. CDR3 sequence (DNA): TGTGCCAGCAAACTAGACAGTTCCAATCAGCCCCAGCATTTT. This encodes CASKLDSSNQPQHF.

This clonotype has a count of ten or more. The rearrangement joins TRBV4-1 to TRBJ2-1; no clear D. V lost 4 bases, J lost 10 bases, and 11 bases lay in between. CDR3 size: 12 residues. Germline V lookup: CDR1 MGHRA, CDR2 YSYEKL. The CDR3 spells CASSPDEYEQFF. The CDR3 DNA reads TGCGCCAGCAGCCCGGACGAATACGAGCAGTTCTTC.

This clonotype was found a few times. The rearrangement links TRBV20-1 to TRBJ1-2, with D tentatively TRBD1 (6 bases). Trimming removed 0 bases at V and 5 bases at J, with 13 bases between. The CDR3 length is 14 residues. Germline CDR1 and CDR2: DFQATT and SNEGSKA (reference sequence). CDR3 bases: TGCAGTGCTAGAGATACAGGGATGACATATGGCTACACCTTC. Protein product: CSARDTGMTYGYTF.

This clonotype was observed many times. This chain's CDR3 is CASSWGLAGGFSYNEQFF. The CDR3 DNA reads TGTGCCAGCAGTTGGGGACTAGCGGGGGGGTTCTCCTACAATGAGCAGTTCTTC. The rearrangement joins TRBV28 to TRBJ2-1; TRBD2 matches at 16 bases. The CDR3 loop spans 18 amino acids. Germline V gives CDR1 MDHEN, CDR2 SYDVKM. The J segment lost 0 bases and the V segment lost 4 bases, leaving 3 bases of the junction unmatched.

In this sample, this clonotype turned up many times. The V call is TRBV6-2 or TRBV6-3, the J call TRBJ2-5; D may be TRBD1 (6 bases). The V gene's germline CDR1 is MNHEY and CDR2 SVGEGT. V was cut by 2 bases and J by 5 bases, with 21 bases left in between. This CDR3 is built from 17 residues. The CDR3 DNA reads as TGTGCCAGCAGTTACGGGGGCGCTTGGAGGAGTTCGGAGACCCAGTACTTC. Translating it yields CASSYGGAWRSSETQYF.

The table lists this clonotype with many counts. The chain is built from TRBV28 and TRBJ1-2; TRBD1 might be the D (5 bases). The CDR3 is 11 amino acids. Deletions cut 3 bases from V and 14 bases from J, with 13 bases between. Germline assignment: CDR1 MDHEN and CDR2 SYDVKM. In nucleotides, the CDR3 is TGTGCCAGCAGTTTTTGGGGGTTTTTGACCTTC. This codes for CASSFWGFLTF.

This clonotype was seen many times. The rearrangement links TRBV5-4 to TRBJ2-1, with 8 bases that match TRBD2. The V and J ends lost 5 bases and 8 bases, in that order; junction bases with no gene match: 12. The CDR3 sequence is 15 residues long. CDR1 and CDR2 (germline): SGHNT, YYREEE (reference sequence). CDR3 DNA: TGTGCCAGCAGTTCTACTAGCGGAAGTAGGGATGAGCAGTTCTTC. Amino acids: CASSSTSGSRDEQFF.

This clonotype has ten or more counts. The J gene is TRBJ1-2, the V gene TRBV28, with D uncertain. The CDR3 consists of 12 residues. The V and J ends lost 7 bases and 0 bases respectively, with 6 bases between them. Germline CDR1 and CDR2: MDHEN and SYDVKM. In nucleotides, the CDR3 is TGTGCCAGCAAAACAGCTAACTATGGCTACACCTTC. Protein product: CASKTANYGYTF.

This clonotype was recorded many times. The chain combines TRBV20-1 with TRBJ1-1; possible D gene TRBD1, 5 bases. Looked up from germline, CDR1 is DFQATT and CDR2 is SNEGSKA (reference sequence). The V end lost 1 base, the J end lost 3 bases, and 12 bases lay between the germline ends. This CDR3 has 14 residues. In DNA, the CDR3 is TGCAGTGCTAGAGCCGCGGGACGGGACACTGAAGCTTTCTTT. It yields the protein CSARAAGRDTEAFF.

This clonotype is categorized as medium-sized. V is TRBV7-9 and J is TRBJ2-3; 8 nucleotides agree with TRBD2. This CDR3 spans 15 amino acids. From germline, CDR1 is SEHNR and CDR2 FQNEAQ (reference sequence). Trimming removed 5 bases from V and 5 bases from J; junction bases left unmatched: 9. CDR3 nucleotide sequence: TGTGCCAGCAGCACCACTAGCGGAGGGGGAGATACGCAGTATTTT. It yields the protein CASSTTSGGGDTQYF.

This clonotype was seen at least ten times. The CDR3, as DNA: TGTGCCAGCAGCCAAGATGAGACAGGGTTCCAAGAGACCCAGTACTTC. Translation gives CASSQDETGFQETQYF. The V gene is TRBV3-1, the J gene TRBJ2-5, with 7 positions matching TRBD1. The CDR3 runs to 16 residues. Germline V gives CDR1 LGHDT, CDR2 YNNKEL (reference sequence). Trimming removed 0 bases from V and 1 base from J; junction bases left unmatched: 5.

This clonotype was detected many times. The V and J genes are TRBV4-2 and TRBJ2-3; D remains ambiguous. Trimming removed 0 bases at V and 6 bases at J, with 7 bases between. Germline loops: CDR1 LGHNA, CDR2 YNFKEQ. This CDR3 has 13 amino acids. The CDR3 bases are TGTGCCAGCAGCCAAGATTCTCGGGATACGCAGTATTTT. The encoded protein is CASSQDSRDTQYF.

This clonotype was found many times. V usage is TRBV4-1 and J usage is TRBJ1-2, with 8 positions matching TRBD1. This CDR3 spans 15 amino acids. Germline CDR1 and CDR2: MGHRA and YSYEKL. V shed 4 bases and J 8 bases; nucleotides not matched to a gene: 12. For the CDR3, the DNA is TGCGCCAGCAGCCCGCGGACAGGGATGGGTTACGGCTACACCTTC. Amino acid sequence: CASSPRTGMGYGYTF.